This TCR beta chain was sequenced in a study of T cell responses to AZD1222 COVID-19 vaccine. Study observations and caveats: The sample set comprised mostly white British donors with more females, and clonal diversity was possibly underestimated. Nearly half of the spike-specific TCRs reportedly recognize variant regions that carry no mutations. Spike-wide coverage was observed for vaccine-associated CD4 TCRs, with dominant responses at 160-218 and 743-854.

As concerns this clone: The antigen remains unidentified.

Repertoires were generated with immunoSEQ multiplex PCR, while TCRdb's copy carries only in-frame clones and drops some. The sample records under 150,000 clones, about 91% being singletons. This CDR3 is built from 11 residues. V was clipped by 3 bases and J by 7 bases, with 6 bases between them. The gene calls are TRBV12-3 or TRBV12-4 and TRBJ1-2; D gene uncertain. The sequenced sample was peripheral blood, obtained on day 0 of AZD1222 vaccination. The TCR originated in an adult in good health. The CDR3 DNA reads as TGTGCCAGCAGTTTGGCAGGTGGCTACACCTTC. Translated, it gives CASSLAGGYTF.